The clone carrying this TCR beta chain was recorded once. Its target is not known. RNA served as the template for amplifying TCR beta CDR3 regions. HTBI primers primed a first-round RT-PCR, and a second-round multiplex PCR followed. TCRdb re-called the multiplex PCR reads through MiXCR, storing one row per CDR3 protein. Of 600,000 to 950,000 distinct CDR3 sequences in the sample, roughly 40% were seen once. The data derive from a study of Graves' ophthalmopathy and Graves' hyperthyroidism. Turning to the study itself: Prior to any treatment, peripheral blood was collected at the time of initial diagnosis.

Notes on the study in general: The authors also found most expanded thyroid clonotypes above 0.001 frequency in blood.

The V and J ends lost 6 bases and 5 bases respectively, with 13 bases between them. From germline, CDR1 is MGHDK and CDR2 SYGVNS. The CDR3 has 13 amino acids. A duration under 3 months, NOSPECS ≥4, CAS ≥3 and moderate-to-severe activity characterized the donors with ophthalmopathy. Thyroid ultrasound, orbital computed tomography, TRAb, serum thyroxine and clinical symptoms formed the basis of diagnosis. This receptor was taken from an adult man with Graves' ophthalmopathy. The chain carries TRBV25-1 and TRBJ2-5; a weak D match, TRBD1 (7 bases). What was sequenced was peripheral blood. The CDR3, as DNA: TGTGCCAGCAGAGATCAGGGGGGCGAGACCCAGTACTTC. Translating gives CASRDQGGETQYF.